This T cell receptor (beta chain) was recorded in a study of Graves' ophthalmopathy and Graves' hyperthyroidism. Study conclusions and caveats: Most clonotypes expanded in thyroid above 0.001 frequency were present in blood too.

Moderate-to-severe activity, with CAS ≥3, NOSPECS ≥4 and duration under 3 months, characterized the donors with ophthalmopathy. The diagnosis combined clinical symptoms, thyroxine, TRAb, thyroid ultrasound and orbital computed tomography scans. PBMCs came from approximately 10 ml of fresh peripheral blood. With V trimmed by 4 bases and J by 10 bases, 8 bases remained unmatched. The germline V gene has CDR1 SGHRS and CDR2 YFSETQ. CDR3 size: 12 residues. Investigators amplified TCR beta CDR3 regions from RNA transcripts. The workflow started with a first-round RT-PCR run with HTBI primers and then moved on to a second-round multiplex PCR. MiXCR, run by TCRdb on the multiplex PCR reads, gives a single entry per CDR3 protein. The data contain about 220,000 distinct CDR3 sequences, 20% to 25% of them singletons. This clonotype was seen at least ten times. Its antigen is undetermined.

This clonotype was obtained from a woman between 50 and 59 years old with Graves' ophthalmopathy. The specimen sequenced was peripheral blood. The rearrangement uses TRBV5-1 and TRBJ2-7; 7 nucleotides align to TRBD1. CDR3 DNA sequence: TGCGCCAGCAGCGCAGGGACAGATCGCCAGTACTTC. This sequence encodes CASSAGTDRQYF.